The entry that follows covers one TCR beta chain sequence. CDR1 LNHDA and CDR2 SQIVND come from the germline V gene (reference sequence). Trimming stripped 7 bases from V and 5 bases from J, with 14 bases between. The CDR3 spans 14 residues. This sample is drawn from a study of T-cell reconstitution after alpha-beta-depleted transplantation in children. Construction of the TCRbeta library involved unique molecular identifiers. TCRdb itself ran the PCR reads through MiXCR, one entry per CDR3 protein. Of roughly 200,000 distinct CDR3 sequences in the sample, 6.6% were seen once. The receptor comes from a boy aged 2 to 10 with acute lymphoblastic leukemia, due to receive a stem cell transplant. The chain recombines TRBV19 with TRBJ1-4, with D possibly matching TRBD1 (5 bases). The material sequenced was PBMCs, taken before TCRalphabeta/CD19-depleted stem cell transplant. The CDR3 loop reads CASTPGRRNEKLFF. In nucleotides, the CDR3 is TGTGCCAGTACCCCGGGACGAAGGAATGAAAAACTGTTTTTT. Full variable domain (rest looked up from reference TRBV19 and TRBJ1-4): DGGITQSPKYLFRKEGQNVTLSCEQNLNHDAMYWYRQDPGQGLRLIYYSQIVNDFQKGDIAEGYSVSREKKESFPLTVTSAQKNPTAFYLCASTPGRRNEKLFFGSGTQLSVL.